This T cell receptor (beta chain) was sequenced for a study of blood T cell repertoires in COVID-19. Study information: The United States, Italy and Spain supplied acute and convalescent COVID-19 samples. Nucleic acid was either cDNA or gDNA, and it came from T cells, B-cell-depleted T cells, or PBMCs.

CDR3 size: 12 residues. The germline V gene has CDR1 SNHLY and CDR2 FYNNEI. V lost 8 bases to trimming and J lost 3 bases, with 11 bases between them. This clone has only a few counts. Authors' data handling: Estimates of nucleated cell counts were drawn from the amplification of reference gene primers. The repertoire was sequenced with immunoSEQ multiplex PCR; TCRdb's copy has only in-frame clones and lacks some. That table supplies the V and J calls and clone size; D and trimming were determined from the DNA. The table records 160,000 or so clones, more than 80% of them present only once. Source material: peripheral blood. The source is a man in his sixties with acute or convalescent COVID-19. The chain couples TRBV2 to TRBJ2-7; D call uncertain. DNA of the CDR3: TGTGCCAGCTTGCGGTTCAACTACGAGCAGTACTTC. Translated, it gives CASLRFNYEQYF.